The 8 T cell receptor beta chains presented below share a single source sample, sequenced in a study of shared clonotypes between healthy human individuals. CD45RO-negative, CCR7-selected cells formed the naive CD8 fraction, which excluded terminally differentiated effector memory CD45RA+ cells. Produced via immunoSEQ multiplex PCR; TCRdb's table is partial and in-frame only. Of about 2 million clones detected, about 95% appear once; the ten largest clones hold under 1.5%. The sequenced material came from naive CD8+ T cells sorted from blood. These receptors came from a man aged 18-30 years in good health.

This clone was detected once. The chain recombines TRBV5-4 with TRBJ2-7; TRBD2 is a possible D gene (5 bases). The V gene's germline CDR1 is SGHNT and CDR2 YYREEE (reference sequence). The CDR3 contains 13 residues. The ends were cut back, 4 bases at V and 3 bases at J, with 11 bases in the middle. CDR3 amino acids: CASSVGVHYEQYF. The CDR3 DNA follows: TGTGCCAGCAGCGTCGGGGTACACTACGAGCAGTACTTC.

The genes are TRBV5-6 and TRBJ2-1, with D hard to call. Trimming cost V 3 bases and J 2 bases, with 3 bases left between them. There are 12 residues in the CDR3. Germline CDR1 reads SGHDT; CDR2 reads YYEEEE. The CDR3 is CASSWTYNEQFF. CDR3 nucleotides: TGTGCCAGCAGCTGGACCTACAATGAGCAGTTCTTC.

This rearrangement joins TRBV11-2 to TRBJ2-1; TRBD2 aligns across 9 bases. V lost 3 bases to trimming and J lost 3 bases; unmatched junction nucleotides: 3. CDR3 length: 15 residues. CDR1 is SGHAT and CDR2 is FQNNGV in the germline V gene. DNA of the CDR3: TGTGCCAGCAGCTTCCGTAGCGGGGGCTACAATGAGCAGTTCTTC. This gives the protein CASSFRSGGYNEQFF.

The chain joins TRBV27 to TRBJ2-7; TRBD1 aligns across 10 bases. This CDR3 has 15 amino acids. The trim removed 5 bases at V and 7 bases at J, leaving 11 bases unmatched. The germline V gene encodes CDR1 MNHEY and CDR2 SMNVEV (reference sequence). The CDR3 DNA follows: TGTGCCAGCAGTGCCGTCGGGACAGGGGTGGAAGAGCAGTACTTC. Translation: CASSAVGTGVEEQYF.

This CDR3 is CAWSVLTSSGNTIYF. The CDR3 nucleotides are TGTGCCTGGAGTGTACTCACCAGCTCTGGAAACACCATATATTTT. This rearrangement joins TRBV30 to TRBJ1-3; D is unclear. This CDR3 is 15 amino acids long. Trimming removed 0 bases at V and 0 bases at J, with 9 bases between. Germline V gene data show CDR1 as GTSNPN and CDR2 as SVGIG (reference sequence).

The chain is built from TRBV13 and TRBJ1-2; a possible D gene is TRBD1 (6 bases). The CDR3 covers 15 residues. Trimming cost V 5 bases and J 4 bases, with 17 bases left between them. The germline CDR1 and CDR2 sequences are PRHDT and FYEKMQ (reference sequence). The CDR3 region is CASSTQTGNGYGYTF. CDR3 sequence (DNA): TGTGCCAGCAGCACCCAAACAGGGAACGGCTATGGCTACACCTTC.

The CDR3, as DNA: TGCGCCAGCAGCTCTGGACAGGGGGCAGGCACCATATATTTT. This sequence encodes CASSSGQGAGTIYF. The chain employs TRBV5-1 and TRBJ1-3; 11 bases fit TRBD1. Unmatched junction bases numbered 5, after V lost 3 bases and J lost 9 bases. The CDR3 is 14 amino acids. Germline V gene lookup returns CDR1 SGHRS and CDR2 YFSETQ.

The chain combines TRBV6-1 with TRBJ1-1, with 9 bases identical to TRBD1. The CDR3 runs to 13 residues. The trim removed 6 bases at V and 6 bases at J, leaving 5 bases unmatched. The V gene's germline CDR1 is MNHNS and CDR2 SASEGT. This CDR3 is CASRGTGIPEAFF. DNA for the CDR3: TGTGCCAGCAGGGGGACAGGGATCCCTGAAGCTTTCTTT.